This T cell receptor beta chain was sequenced for a study of Graves' ophthalmopathy and Graves' hyperthyroidism. The PBMCs were taken from about 9.7 ml of fresh peripheral blood. Looked up from germline, CDR1 is DFQATT and CDR2 is SNEGSKA (reference sequence). V gave up 1 base and J gave up 3 bases, with 10 bases separating them. The CDR3 consists of 13 residues. This clonotype came up many times. For repertoire sequencing, the TCR beta CDR3 regions were amplified from RNA transcripts. RT-PCR was first run with HTBI primers, then multiplex PCR in a second round. MiXCR, run by TCRdb on the multiplex PCR reads, gives a single entry per CDR3 protein. Of almost 750,000 distinct CDR3 sequences listed, approximately 40% were seen once; the top ten hold less than 55%.

The chain couples TRBV20-1 to TRBJ2-7; D not resolved. The receptor was derived from an adult man with Graves' ophthalmopathy. Sequencing input: peripheral blood. In DNA, the CDR3 is TGCAGTGCTAGAGTGCGGCAGAACTACGAGCAGTACTTC. It yields the protein CSARVRQNYEQYF.